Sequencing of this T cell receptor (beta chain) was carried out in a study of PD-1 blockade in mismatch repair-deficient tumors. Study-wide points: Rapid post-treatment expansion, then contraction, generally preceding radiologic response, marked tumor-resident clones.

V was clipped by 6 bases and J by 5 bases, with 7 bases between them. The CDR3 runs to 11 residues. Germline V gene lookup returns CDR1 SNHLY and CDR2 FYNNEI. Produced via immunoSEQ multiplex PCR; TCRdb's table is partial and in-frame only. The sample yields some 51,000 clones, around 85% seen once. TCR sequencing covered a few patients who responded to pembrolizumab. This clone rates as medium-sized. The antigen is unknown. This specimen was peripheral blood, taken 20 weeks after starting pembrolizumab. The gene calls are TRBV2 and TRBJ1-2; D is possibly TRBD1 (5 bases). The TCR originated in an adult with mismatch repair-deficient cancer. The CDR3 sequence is CASRGEYGYTF. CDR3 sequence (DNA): TGTGCCAGCAGGGGGGAGTATGGCTACACCTTC.